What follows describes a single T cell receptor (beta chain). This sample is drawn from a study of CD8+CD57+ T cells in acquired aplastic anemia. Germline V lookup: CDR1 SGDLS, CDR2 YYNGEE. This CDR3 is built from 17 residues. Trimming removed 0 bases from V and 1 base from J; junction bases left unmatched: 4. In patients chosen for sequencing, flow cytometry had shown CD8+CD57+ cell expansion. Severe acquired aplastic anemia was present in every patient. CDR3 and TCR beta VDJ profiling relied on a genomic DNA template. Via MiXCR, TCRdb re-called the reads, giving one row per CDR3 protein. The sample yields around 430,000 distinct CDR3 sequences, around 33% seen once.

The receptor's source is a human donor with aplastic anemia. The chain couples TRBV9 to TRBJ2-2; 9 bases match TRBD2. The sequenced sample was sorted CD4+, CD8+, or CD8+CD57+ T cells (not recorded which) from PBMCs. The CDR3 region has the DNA TGTGCCAGCAGCGTAGTTAGCGGGAGTATGAACACCGGGGAGCTGTTTTTT. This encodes CASSVVSGSMNTGELFF.